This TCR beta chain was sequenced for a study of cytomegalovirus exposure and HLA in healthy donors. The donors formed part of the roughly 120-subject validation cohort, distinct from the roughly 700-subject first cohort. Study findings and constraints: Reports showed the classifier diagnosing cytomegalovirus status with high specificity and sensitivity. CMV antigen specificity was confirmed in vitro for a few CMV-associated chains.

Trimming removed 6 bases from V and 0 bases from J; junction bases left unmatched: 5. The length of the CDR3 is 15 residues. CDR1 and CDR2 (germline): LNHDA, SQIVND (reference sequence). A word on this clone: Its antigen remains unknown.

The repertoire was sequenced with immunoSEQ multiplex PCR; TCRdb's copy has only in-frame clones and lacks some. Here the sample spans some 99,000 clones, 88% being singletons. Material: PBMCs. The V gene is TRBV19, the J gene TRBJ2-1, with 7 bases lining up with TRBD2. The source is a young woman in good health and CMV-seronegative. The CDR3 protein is CASRLGGSSYNEQFF. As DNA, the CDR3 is TGTGCCAGTAGGCTGGGGGGGAGCTCCTACAATGAGCAGTTCTTC.